The subject of this entry is one T cell receptor beta chain. The antigen remains undetermined. This CDR3 has 16 amino acids. Germline CDR1 reads MDHEN; CDR2 reads SYDVKM. Trimming removed 6 bases from V and 0 bases from J, with 15 bases in between. An assay was performed, and its level was deep. Sequenced by immunoSEQ multiplex PCR; TCRdb stores in-frame clones only, minus some. Of millions of clones in the sample, 95% were seen once. The data were taken from a study of shared clonotypes between healthy human individuals. Study-wide results and limits: Clonotype sharing among donors was thought likely to change with sequencing depth.

Sequencing was done on a sample of naive CD4+ T cells sorted from blood. Subset noted: CD45RA+ positively selected. This sequence joins TRBV28 and TRBJ2-4, with D perhaps matching TRBD2 (6 bases). The receptor was derived from a man aged 18 to 30 in good health. This CDR3 reads CASSPIPSVAKNIQYF. In nucleotides, the CDR3 is TGTGCCAGCAGCCCGATACCTAGCGTAGCCAAAAACATTCAGTACTTC.